These 28 T cell receptor beta chains originate from one sample sequenced in a study of T cells in Graves' hyperthyroidism and ophthalmopathy. Amplified regions were TCR beta CDR3 sequences from RNA transcripts. The TCR CDR3 first-round RT-PCR relied on the HTBI primer set. Each CDR3 protein is one row after TCRdb ran MiXCR on the multiplex PCR reads. The sample records hundreds of thousands of distinct CDR3 sequences, around 42% being singletons. The source material was peripheral blood or thyroid tissue (not recorded which). The receptors derive from a young woman with Graves' hyperthyroidism.

This clonotype appeared a single time. V gene TRBV10-3 combines with J gene TRBJ2-2; possibly TRBD1 for D (6 bases). Trimming shortened V by 8 bases and J by 4 bases, and 17 bases separated the two germline ends. The germline V gene has CDR1 ENHRY and CDR2 SYGVKD. The CDR3 loop spans 15 amino acids. The CDR3 sequence: CAIQTRDTSTGELFF. As DNA, the CDR3 is TGTGCCATCCAGACCCGGGACACTTCCACCGGGGAGCTGTTTTTT.

The rearrangement joins TRBV2 to TRBJ2-7; 8 bases align to TRBD2. V trimming: 6 bases; J trimming: 3 bases; junction bases outside the gene matches: 4. The CDR3 has 13 amino acids. Germline-derived CDR1 and CDR2 are SNHLY and FYNNEI. CDR3 residues: CASRDSGDYEQYF. CDR3 nucleotide sequence: TGTGCCAGCAGAGATAGCGGGGACTACGAGCAGTACTTC. The full variable domain, completed using reference TRBV2 and TRBJ2-7, is EPEVTQTPSHQVTQMGQEVILRCVPISNHLYFYWYRQILGQKVEFLVSFYNNEISEKSEIFDDQFSVERPDGSNFTLKIRSTKLEDSAMYFCASRDSGDYEQYFGPGTRLTVT.

This clonotype was picked up a small number of times. The V call is TRBV25-1, the J call TRBJ1-1; perhaps TRBD1 as D (5 bases). Germline V gene sequence: CDR1 MGHDK, CDR2 SYGVNS. The V and J ends lost 7 bases and 5 bases respectively, with 11 bases between them. CDR3 length: 12 amino acids. CDR3 coding DNA: TGTGCCAGCACCCACGGGGCTACTGAAGCTTTCTTT. Protein product: CASTHGATEAFF.

V and J are TRBV10-3 and TRBJ1-1, with D tentatively TRBD1 (6 bases). The CDR3 has 16 amino acids. CDR1 is ENHRY, CDR2 SYGVKD, per germline. Deletions cut 4 bases from V and 2 bases from J, with 17 bases between. The DNA of the CDR3 is TGTGCCATCAGTGGTAGCGTTGGGACAATTAACACTGAAGCTTTCTTT. Protein: CAISGSVGTINTEAFF.

V is TRBV29-1 and J is TRBJ2-7; D possibly matches TRBD1 or TRBD2 (6 bases each). V lost 6 bases to trimming and J lost 4 bases, with 22 bases between them. This CDR3 has 15 residues. The germline V gene encodes CDR1 SQVTM and CDR2 ANQGSEA. The CDR3 is CSVRGTPGARYEQYF. CDR3 DNA: TGCAGCGTAAGGGGGACGCCGGGAGCTAGGTACGAGCAGTACTTC.

The rearrangement joins TRBV6-2 or TRBV6-3 to TRBJ1-6, with D perhaps matching TRBD1 (6 bases). This CDR3 comprises 15 residues. Germline lookup yields CDR1 MNHEY and CDR2 SVGEGT. V was trimmed by 2 bases and J by 4 bases, leaving 9 bases between them. The CDR3 spells CASSYGTLYNSPLHF. The CDR3 coding sequence is TGTGCCAGCAGTTACGGGACACTATATAATTCACCCCTCCACTTT.

V usage is TRBV10-3 and J usage is TRBJ1-5, with D maybe TRBD1 (5 bases). Between the trimmed V and J ends, which lost 10 bases and 8 bases, there was a span of 15 bases. CDR1 and CDR2 from the germline V gene are ENHRY and SYGVKD. The CDR3 has 12 amino acids. The CDR3 sequence is CATAEGYEPQHF. The CDR3 DNA reads TGTGCCACCGCGGAGGGGTATGAGCCCCAGCATTTT.

The rearrangement uses TRBV5-1 and TRBJ2-7; D unresolved. The CDR3 is 14 residues long. V was clipped by 3 bases and J by 5 bases, with 15 bases between them. Germline V CDR1 and CDR2: SGHRS, YFSETQ. Written as DNA, the CDR3 is TGCGCCAGCAGCTCACGAGGCCAGGAACACGAGCAGTACTTC. It is translated as CASSSRGQEHEQYF.

This clonotype was picked up many times. The chain joins TRBV7-8 to TRBJ2-5; D gene ambiguous. Looked up from germline, CDR1 is SGHVS and CDR2 is FQNEAQ. V lost 1 base to trimming and J lost 3 bases, with 9 bases between them. This CDR3 contains 14 residues. This CDR3 is CASSLVNSKETQYF. DNA for the CDR3: TGTGCCAGCAGCTTAGTCAACAGCAAAGAGACCCAGTACTTC.

The CDR3 nucleotides are TGCAGTGCTAGAGATAGAATACCCCCAACTAATGAAAAACTGTTTTTT. It encodes CSARDRIPPTNEKLFF. This chain uses TRBV20-1 with TRBJ1-4; D remains ambiguous. Looked up from germline, CDR1 is DFQATT and CDR2 is SNEGSKA (reference sequence). Trimming took 0 bases from V and 0 from J, leaving 11 bases between them. CDR3 length: 16 residues.

Notes on this clonotype: A read error may account for a junction end that differs from germline. The chain combines TRBV5-1 with TRBJ2-2, with a possible D match to TRBD1 (5 bases). Germline V CDR1 and CDR2: SGHRS, YFSETQ. This CDR3 has 16 residues. The CDR3 protein is CASSQGLGWDTGELFF. The CDR3 DNA sequence: TGTGCCAGCAGCCAGGGCCTCGGGTGGGACACCGGGGAGCTGTTTTTT.

The V and J genes are TRBV29-1 and TRBJ1-2, with D perhaps matching TRBD1 (5 bases). This CDR3 comprises 11 residues. V dropped 6 bases and J dropped 5 bases, with 10 bases sitting between them. Germline assignment: CDR1 SQVTM and CDR2 ANQGSEA. The CDR3 is CSVGTGYGYTF. As DNA, the CDR3 is TGCAGCGTCGGAACAGGTTATGGCTACACCTTC.

This rearrangement joins TRBV25-1 to TRBJ1-4, with TRBD1 as a possible D gene (6 bases). V gave up 1 base and J gave up 6 bases, with 12 bases separating them. This CDR3 region has 15 residues. Germline CDR1 is MGHDK and CDR2 is SYGVNS. The CDR3 DNA sequence: TGTGCCAGCAGTGAATTCGGGGCAGGGGATGAAAAACTGTTTTTT. This encodes CASSEFGAGDEKLFF.

On this clonotype: At one of its ends the junction is not consistent with the germline gene, which may arise from a read error. In DNA, the CDR3 is TGCGCCAGCAGCCAAGTACAGGAGAACACTGAAGCTTTCTTT. It yields the protein CASSQVQENTEAFF. V and J are TRBV7-3 and TRBJ1-1; weak D call: TRBD1 (5 bases). This CDR3 region has 14 residues. Germline V gene sequence: CDR1 SGHTA, CDR2 FQGTGA.

The chain links TRBV9 to TRBJ2-5; 7 bases map to TRBD1. J was trimmed by 2 bases and V by 3 bases; bases with no gene match: 7. The CDR3 is 15 amino acids. Germline CDR1 reads SGDLS; CDR2 reads YYNGEE. CDR3 DNA sequence: TGTGCCAGCAGCGCCGATCGGACAGGTCAAGAGACCCAGTACTTC. Amino acids: CASSADRTGQETQYF.

The sample holds a few counts of this clonotype. The chain has TRBV19 and TRBJ1-1; no firm D call. Trimming took off 7 bases at V and 1 base at J, with 10 bases between the two ends. The CDR3 has 13 residues. Germline lookup yields CDR1 LNHDA and CDR2 SQIVND (reference sequence). The CDR3 region is CASTYRSNTEAFF. The CDR3 region has the DNA TGTGCCAGTACTTACCGATCGAACACTGAAGCTTTCTTT.

This chain connects TRBV30 to TRBJ1-5; a weak D match, TRBD1 (5 bases). V lost 0 bases to trimming and J lost 7 bases, with 10 bases between them. Germline assignment: CDR1 GTSNPN and CDR2 SVGIG (reference sequence). The CDR3 has 13 residues. This CDR3 reads CAWSVQAEQPQHF. CDR3 bases: TGTGCCTGGAGTGTACAGGCCGAGCAGCCCCAGCATTTT.

In its sample, this clonotype was seen a few times. J is TRBJ1-5 and V is TRBV20-1, with a tentative D call TRBD1 (5 bases). Trimming cost V 3 bases and J 2 bases, with 11 bases left between them. Looked up from germline, CDR1 is DFQATT and CDR2 is SNEGSKA (reference sequence). The CDR3 totals 14 residues. The CDR3 DNA is TGCAGTGCTAGTCCCAGGGTAGGCAATCAGCCCCAGCATTTT. Residues: CSASPRVGNQPQHF.

V gene TRBV2 combines with J gene TRBJ1-3; no reliable D call. Germline CDR1 reads SNHLY; CDR2 reads FYNNEI. This CDR3 spans 15 amino acids. V was cut by 5 bases and J by 0 bases, with 11 bases left in between. The CDR3 reads CASSLFGISGNTIYF. CDR3 coding DNA: TGTGCCAGCAGTTTGTTTGGCATCTCTGGAAACACCATATATTTT.

The chain is built from TRBV7-1 and TRBJ1-2; D not resolved. TRBV7-1 counts as an open reading frame of uncertain function. V shed 5 bases and J shed 8 bases, with 9 bases lying between them. This CDR3 is 11 amino acids long. CDR3 loop: CASSRGSGYTF. CDR3 in DNA: TGTGCCAGCAGCCGGGGTAGCGGCTACACCTTC.

This clonotype was recorded many times. The V call is TRBV7-2, the J call TRBJ2-5; no definite D call. V was shortened by 0 bases and J by 2 bases, with 7 bases between the two germline ends. This CDR3 contains 14 residues. In germline, CDR1 is SGHTA, CDR2 FQGNSA. The CDR3 region is CASSLADWQETQYF. The CDR3 DNA reads as TGTGCCAGCAGCTTAGCAGATTGGCAAGAGACCCAGTACTTC.

V and J are TRBV7-2 and TRBJ2-5, with 8 bases fitting TRBD1. The DNA end is more similar to TRBJ2-7, so the J call may be wrong. Germline CDR1 and CDR2: SGHTA and FQGNSA. The CDR3 is made up of 14 amino acids. CDR3 residues: CASSPGQERYEQYF. CDR3 bases: TGTGCCAGCAGCCCGGGACAGGAAAGATACGAGCAGTACTTC.

This clonotype was counted between two and nine times. V usage is TRBV7-3 and J usage is TRBJ2-2; possible D gene TRBD1, 5 bases. Germline values: CDR1 SGHTA, CDR2 FQGTGA. V lost 4 bases, J lost 1 base, and 10 bases lay in between. This CDR3 contains 15 residues. The CDR3, as DNA: TGTGCCAGCAGCTCCGGACACCAGAACACCGGGGAGCTGTTTTTT. This sequence encodes CASSSGHQNTGELFF.

This chain connects TRBV9 to TRBJ1-1, with D maybe TRBD1 (5 bases). The CDR3 is 16 residues long. Trimming stripped 4 bases from V and 0 bases from J, with 16 bases between. Germline lookup yields CDR1 SGDLS and CDR2 YYNGEE. The CDR3: CASSPPGGRVNTEAFF. In nucleotides, the CDR3 is TGTGCCAGCAGCCCGCCGGGAGGCAGGGTGAACACTGAAGCTTTCTTT. The full variable domain, in which reference TRBV9 and TRBJ1-1 provide the parts outside the CDR3, is DSGVTQTPKHLITATGQRVTLRCSPRSGDLSVYWYQQSLDQGLQFLIQYYNGEERAKGNILERFSAQQFPDLHSELNLSSLELGDSALYFCASSPPGGRVNTEAFFGQGTRLTVV.

In its sample, this clonotype was seen many times. V and J are TRBV10-3 and TRBJ2-7; D uncertain. Germline loops: CDR1 ENHRY, CDR2 SYGVKD. The CDR3 is 13 residues long. V was pared by 7 bases and J by 2 bases, with 12 bases between. The CDR3 spells CAITSDKTYEQYF. The DNA of the CDR3 is TGTGCCATCACCTCAGACAAGACCTACGAGCAGTACTTC.

CDR3 sequence: CASSLSGGTGAIHQPQHF. DNA of the CDR3: TGTGCCAGCAGCTTAAGCGGGGGGACAGGGGCGATTCATCAGCCCCAGCATTTT. The chain joins TRBV7-8 to TRBJ1-5; the match to TRBD1 covers 10 bases. Germline lookup yields CDR1 SGHVS and CDR2 FQNEAQ. V shed 2 bases and J 5 bases; nucleotides not matched to a gene: 12. CDR3 length: 18 amino acids.

V and J are TRBV2 and TRBJ1-1; no firm D call. CDR3 length: 14 residues. V was clipped by 5 bases and J by 0 bases, with 10 bases between them. Germline V gives CDR1 SNHLY, CDR2 FYNNEI. CDR3: CASSYSALNTEAFF. The CDR3 DNA reads TGTGCCAGCAGTTACTCTGCGTTGAACACTGAAGCTTTCTTT. The whole variable domain, remainder taken from reference TRBV2 and TRBJ1-1, is EPEVTQTPSHQVTQMGQEVILRCVPISNHLYFYWYRQILGQKVEFLVSFYNNEISEKSEIFDDQFSVERPDGSNFTLKIRSTKLEDSAMYFCASSYSALNTEAFFGQGTRLTVV.

The chain employs TRBV7-3 and TRBJ1-2, with a possible D match to TRBD1 (5 bases). Germline-derived CDR1 and CDR2 are SGHTA and FQGTGA. The CDR3 extends over 14 amino acids. V dropped 1 base and J dropped 4 bases, with 10 bases sitting between them. For the CDR3, the DNA is TGTGCCAGCAGCTTAAGTGTCGGGGCCTATGGCTACACCTTC. Its protein is CASSLSVGAYGYTF.